This T cell receptor (beta chain) is drawn from a study of siplizumab effects on memory and regulatory T cells (dated by TCRdb to the late 2010s). Study-level background: The study looked at the effect of siplizumab, an anti-CD2 antibody, on alloreactive T-cell subsets in allogeneic mixed lymphocyte reactions made from human PBMCs.

Broad study findings and their caveats: Whether proliferating Tregs from siplizumab cultures actually had suppressive function was not functionally confirmed. Sequences below about 10^-5 frequency were poorly captured, so only a minor fraction of alloreactive clones could be mapped to unstimulated subsets. In reactions with siplizumab, an average of roughly 70% of mappable alloreactive CD4+ clones were Treg-derived, compared with around 28% in control reactions. Siplizumab significantly reduced the cumulative frequency of alloreactive sequences traceable to unstimulated CD4+ memory T cells. Unstimulated naive T cells appeared to be more diverse than memory T cells, and naive cells seemed to make a substantial contribution to the alloresponse. About 80-96% of proliferating CD4+ or CD8+ clones could not be given a naive or memory phenotype.

On this clone: There is no known antigen for this receptor. Base qualities are not recorded, but no much larger clone differs from it by a single base.

Sorted unstimulated T cells and proliferating T cells recovered from mixed lymphocyte reactions were subjected to TCRbeta CDR3 sequencing. Fresh whole blood from around 11 HLA-typed healthy donors was used to isolate PBMCs. To map where alloreactive clones came from, unstimulated CD4+ non-regulatory T cells were FACS-sorted. Receptor libraries were prepared by the immunoSEQ multiplex PCR assay. Some 9.9 x 10^4 TCR templates per sample were assayed by the deep sequencing platform. Genomic DNA extracted from sorted T cells was the material used for TCRbeta CDR3 sequencing. As for the original processing: The R programming language was used for the clonal analysis of the TCRbeta CDR3 data. Alloreactive CD4+ and CD8+ clones were identified by comparing unstimulated samples to CFSE-low samples taken after the reaction. Regulatory or non-regulatory origin of alloreactive CD4+ clones was assigned by matching sequences to the sorted unstimulated Treg and non-Treg repertoires. TCRdb obtained this table from immuneACCESS and retained in-frame rearrangements with V and J assigned. These tables miss some clones; where compared with another copy, unresolved V genes account for less than half of the shortfall, and the remainder is unexplained. The V and J calls and clone size are taken from that table; D and trimming were inferred from the DNA. The sample table shows some 110,000 clones, and roughly 94% are seen once. The top ten clonotypes cover 1.5% to 2% of the sample.

From its cysteine to its phenylalanine, the CDR3 spans 15 amino acids. Only the CDR3 portion is preserved as DNA: 45 bases, with reading frame beginning at the first base. At the junction V is shortened by 4 bases and J by 1 base, with 13 bases in between. CDR1 is given as ENHRY and CDR2 as SYGVKD, both from the germline V gene. Sequencing was done on a sample of non-Treg CD4+ T cells sorted from blood. What the cell subset or site label conveys for this sample: FACS-sorted unstimulated CD4+ non-regulatory T cells. The sequence was obtained from a human donor in good health. This chain is built from TRBV10-3 and TRBJ1-1; there is no confident call for the D gene. In nucleotide form, the sequence is TGTGCCATCAGTGTGAATGTTAACCCGAACACTGAAGCTTTCTTT. It codes for CAISVNVNPNTEAFF.